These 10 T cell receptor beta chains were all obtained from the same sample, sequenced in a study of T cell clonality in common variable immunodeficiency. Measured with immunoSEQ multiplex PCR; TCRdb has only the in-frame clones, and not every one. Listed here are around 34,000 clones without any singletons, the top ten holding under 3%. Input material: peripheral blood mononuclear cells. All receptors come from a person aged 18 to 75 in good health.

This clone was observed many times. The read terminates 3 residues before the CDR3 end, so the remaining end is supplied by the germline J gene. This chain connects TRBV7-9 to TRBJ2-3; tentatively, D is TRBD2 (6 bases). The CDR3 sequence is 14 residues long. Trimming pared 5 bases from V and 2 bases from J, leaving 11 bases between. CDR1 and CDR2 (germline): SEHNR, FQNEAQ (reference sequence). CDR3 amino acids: CASSPGLFTDTQYF. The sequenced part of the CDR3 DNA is TGTGCCAGCAGCCCGGGACTTTTCACAGATACG.

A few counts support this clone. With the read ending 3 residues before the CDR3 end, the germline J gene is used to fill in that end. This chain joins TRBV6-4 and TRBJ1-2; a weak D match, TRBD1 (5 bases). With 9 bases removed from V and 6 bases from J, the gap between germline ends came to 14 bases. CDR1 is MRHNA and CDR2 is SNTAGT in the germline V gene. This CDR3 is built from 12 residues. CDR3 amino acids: CASIGVRDGYTF. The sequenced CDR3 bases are TGTGCCAGTATAGGGGTTCGAGATGGC.

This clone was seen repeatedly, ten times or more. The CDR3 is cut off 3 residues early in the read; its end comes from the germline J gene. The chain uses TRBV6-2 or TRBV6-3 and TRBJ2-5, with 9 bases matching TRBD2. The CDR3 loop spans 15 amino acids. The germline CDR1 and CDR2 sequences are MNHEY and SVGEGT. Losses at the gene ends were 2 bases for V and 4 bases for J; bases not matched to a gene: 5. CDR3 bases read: TGTGCCAGCAGTTACCCTGGGACTAGCTTAGAGACC. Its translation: CASSYPGTSLET. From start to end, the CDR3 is CASSYPGTSLETQYF.

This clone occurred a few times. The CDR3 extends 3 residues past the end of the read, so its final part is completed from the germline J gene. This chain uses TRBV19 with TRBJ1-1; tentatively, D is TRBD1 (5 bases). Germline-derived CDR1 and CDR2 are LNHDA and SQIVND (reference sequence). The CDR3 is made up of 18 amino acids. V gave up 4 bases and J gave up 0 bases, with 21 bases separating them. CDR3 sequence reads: CASSTPEGTLFMNTEAFF. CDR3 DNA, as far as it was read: TGTGCCAGTAGTACCCCGGAGGGGACTTTATTCATGAACACTGAA.

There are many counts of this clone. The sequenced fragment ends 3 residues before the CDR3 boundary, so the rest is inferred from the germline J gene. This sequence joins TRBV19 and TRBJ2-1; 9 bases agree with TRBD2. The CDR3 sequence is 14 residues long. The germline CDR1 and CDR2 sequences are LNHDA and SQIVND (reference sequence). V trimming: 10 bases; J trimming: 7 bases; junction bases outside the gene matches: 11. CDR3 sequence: CATTWLAGSNEQFF. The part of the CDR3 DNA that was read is TGTGCCACGACGTGGCTAGCGGGATCGAATGAG.

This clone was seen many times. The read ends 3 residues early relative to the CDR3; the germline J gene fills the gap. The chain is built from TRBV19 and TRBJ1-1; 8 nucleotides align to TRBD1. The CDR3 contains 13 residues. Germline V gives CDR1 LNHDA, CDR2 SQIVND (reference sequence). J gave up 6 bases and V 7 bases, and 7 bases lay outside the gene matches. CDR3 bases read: TGTGCCAGTATTGACAGGGGAGGTCCTGAA. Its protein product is CASIDRGGPE. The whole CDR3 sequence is CASIDRGGPEAFF.

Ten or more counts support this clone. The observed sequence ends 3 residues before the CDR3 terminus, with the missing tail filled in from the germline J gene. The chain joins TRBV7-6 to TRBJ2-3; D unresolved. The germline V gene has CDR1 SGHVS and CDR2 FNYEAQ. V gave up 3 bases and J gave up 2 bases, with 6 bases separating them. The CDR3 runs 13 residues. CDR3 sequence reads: CASSFGLTDTQYF. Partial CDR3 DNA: TGTGCCAGCAGCTTTGGGCTCACAGATACG.

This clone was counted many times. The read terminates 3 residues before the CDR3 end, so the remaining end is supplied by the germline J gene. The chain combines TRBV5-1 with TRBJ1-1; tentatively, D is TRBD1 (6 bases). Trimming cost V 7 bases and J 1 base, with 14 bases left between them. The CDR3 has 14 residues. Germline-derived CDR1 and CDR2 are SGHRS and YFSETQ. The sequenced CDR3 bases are TGCGCCAGCGGGATTCTACAGGGGAACACTGAA. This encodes CASGILQGNTE. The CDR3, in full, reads CASGILQGNTEAFF.

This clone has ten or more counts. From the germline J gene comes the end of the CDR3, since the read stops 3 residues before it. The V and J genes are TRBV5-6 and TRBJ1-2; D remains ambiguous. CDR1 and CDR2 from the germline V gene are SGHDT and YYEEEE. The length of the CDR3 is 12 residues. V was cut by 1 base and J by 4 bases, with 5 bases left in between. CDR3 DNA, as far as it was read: TGTGCCAGCAGCTTGAGGTCCTATGGC. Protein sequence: CASSLRSYG. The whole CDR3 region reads CASSLRSYGYTF.

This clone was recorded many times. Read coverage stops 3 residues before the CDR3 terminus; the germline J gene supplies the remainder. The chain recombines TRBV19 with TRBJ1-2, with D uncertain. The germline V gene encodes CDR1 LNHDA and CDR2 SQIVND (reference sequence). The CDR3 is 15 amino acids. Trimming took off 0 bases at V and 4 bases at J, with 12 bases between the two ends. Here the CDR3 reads CASSIDRWAAYGYTF. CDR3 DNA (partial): TGTGCCAGTAGTATAGATCGTTGGGCAGCCTATGGC.